What follows are 10 T cell receptor beta chains derived from one specimen sequenced in a study of cytomegalovirus exposure and HLA in healthy donors. 60 Vbeta and 13 Jbeta primers were used in PCR. Generated by immunoSEQ multiplex PCR, the TCRdb table keeps only in-frame clones and is missing some. The sample lists under 250,000 clones, about three quarters seen once, with under 0.6% in the top ten. The sample was PBMCs. These receptors were taken from a boy aged 5-17 years in good health and CMV-seronegative.

V is TRBV6-4 and J is TRBJ2-1; 14 bases fit TRBD2. CDR1 and CDR2 (germline): MRHNA, SNTAGT. The CDR3 is made up of 16 amino acids. V gave up 4 bases and J gave up 9 bases; unmatched junction bases: 8. CDR3 DNA sequence: TGTGCCAGCAGTGCGACTAGCGGGAGGGCCAAGGGTGAGCAGTTCTTC. Residues: CASSATSGRAKGEQFF.

In its sample, this clone was seen a few times. The chain couples TRBV7-3 to TRBJ2-5; 12 bases line up with TRBD2. This CDR3 has 15 amino acids. Germline trimming cut 5 bases from V and 1 base from J; bases unmatched to any gene: 2. CDR1 SGHTA and CDR2 FQGTGA come from the germline V gene. CDR3 protein: CASSRTSGAQETQYF. CDR3 nucleotides: TGTGCCAGCAGCCGGACTAGCGGGGCCCAAGAGACCCAGTACTTC.

J is TRBJ1-1 and V is TRBV30, with a weak D call TRBD1 (5 bases). V dropped 4 bases and J dropped 5 bases, with 17 bases sitting between them. Germline CDR1 is GTSNPN and CDR2 is SVGIG (reference sequence). The CDR3 is 14 amino acids. The CDR3 loop reads CAWTGRGRTTEAFF. The CDR3 nucleotides are TGTGCCTGGACGGGGCGCGGGAGGACAACTGAAGCTTTCTTT.

The rearrangement links TRBV30 to TRBJ1-5, with D perhaps matching TRBD1 (5 bases). V was pared by 4 bases and J by 1 base, with 14 bases between. CDR1 is GTSNPN, CDR2 SVGIG, per germline (reference sequence). This CDR3 is built from 15 residues. As DNA, the CDR3 is TGTGCCTGGAATGGGAGGGGTGGGAGCAATCAGCCCCAGCATTTT. It encodes CAWNGRGGSNQPQHF.

The V call is TRBV29-1, the J call TRBJ2-3, with unresolved D. This CDR3 comprises 12 residues. The germline V and J ends were trimmed by 2 bases and 4 bases, with 7 bases remaining between them. Per the germline V gene, CDR1 is SQVTM and CDR2 is ANQGSEA. The CDR3 DNA reads TGCAGCGTTGAACAGTATGCAGATACGCAGTATTTT. It specifies CSVEQYADTQYF.

In the case of this clone: The junction differs from germline at one of its ends, possibly a read error. The V and J genes are TRBV7-9 and TRBJ2-5; 7 nucleotides agree with TRBD2. CDR1 is SEHNR, CDR2 FQNEAQ, per germline (reference sequence). The CDR3 extends over 18 amino acids. CDR3 sequence (DNA): TGTTCCAGCAGCTTAGCGTTATCGGCGGGAGAGGTATTTGAGACCCAGTACTTC. Translated, it gives CSSSLALSAGEVFETQYF.

The rearrangement joins TRBV4-1 to TRBJ2-6; the match to TRBD1 covers 10 bases. With 4 bases clipped from V and 0 bases from J, the junction kept 18 bases outside the gene matches. The CDR3 has 22 amino acids. CDR1 MGHRA and CDR2 YSYEKL come from the germline V gene. The CDR3 nucleotides are TGCGCCAGCAGCCCTATAGGGGAGACAGGGGGCGATCCCCTCTCTGGGGCCAACGTCCTGACTTTC. Translated: CASSPIGETGGDPLSGANVLTF.

The rearrangement joins TRBV29-1 to TRBJ1-4; D remains ambiguous. From germline, CDR1 is SQVTM and CDR2 ANQGSEA. The CDR3 has 13 residues. With 4 bases removed from V and 3 bases from J, the gap between germline ends came to 9 bases. Here the CDR3 DNA reads TGCAGCGTTGGTCGGCGGCCTAATGAAAAACTGTTTTTT. Its translation: CSVGRRPNEKLFF.

This clone was counted a few times. The chain links TRBV10-3 to TRBJ2-2; possible D gene TRBD1, 6 bases. The ends were cut back, 7 bases at V and 2 bases at J, with 23 bases in the middle. This CDR3 has 18 residues. Germline CDR1 is ENHRY and CDR2 is SYGVKD. DNA of the CDR3: TGTGCCATCACCGATCACAGGGATCTGTGGTCTAACACCGGGGAGCTGTTTTTT. It translates to CAITDHRDLWSNTGELFF.

The V gene is TRBV2, the J gene TRBJ1-6, with no clear D. The germline CDR1 and CDR2 sequences are SNHLY and FYNNEI. Trimming pared 2 bases from V and 0 bases from J, leaving 5 bases between. The CDR3 has 15 amino acids. The CDR3, as DNA: TGTGCCAGCAGTGAACGCAGCTCCTATAATTCACCCCTCCACTTT. Its protein product is CASSERSSYNSPLHF.